This TCR beta chain derives from a study of Ad26.COV2.S vaccination and SARS-CoV-2 variants. Across the study: Ad26.COV2.S was injected intramuscularly once or twice, 56 days apart.

CDR1 is MNHEY and CDR2 is SVGAGI in the germline V gene. The germline V and J ends were trimmed by 0 bases and 5 bases, with 7 bases remaining between them. This CDR3 has 13 residues. Treatment here: some 20 received Ad26.COV2.S at low or high dose, single or two shots; roughly five received placebo; per-sample allocation not given. At day 63 after the first vaccine or placebo injection, samples were drawn. Study-level findings and limits: The analyses of TCR breadth and depth may have understated the size of total T cell responses. Vaccinees reportedly had broad spike-specific CD8+ and CD4+ T cell responses.

As concerns this clone: As yet, its antigen is unknown. Within the sample, other DNA sequences also encode this same CDR3.

Some clones are missing from TCRdb's copy, which holds only in-frame ones; the method was immunoSEQ multiplex PCR. The top ten hold almost 7.5% of the sample, which has approximately 400,000 clones, roughly 80% seen once. The material was peripheral blood, obtained in a trial of Ad26.COV2.S vaccine versus placebo. The chain is built from TRBV6-5 and TRBJ1-2; possible D gene TRBD1, 5 bases. This TCR was recovered from a person between 18 and 65 years old who received the Ad26.COV2.S COVID-19 vaccine or a placebo. CDR3 DNA: TGTGCCAGCAGTTACTCGGGGGGTTATGGCTACACCTTC. Translation gives CASSYSGGYGYTF.